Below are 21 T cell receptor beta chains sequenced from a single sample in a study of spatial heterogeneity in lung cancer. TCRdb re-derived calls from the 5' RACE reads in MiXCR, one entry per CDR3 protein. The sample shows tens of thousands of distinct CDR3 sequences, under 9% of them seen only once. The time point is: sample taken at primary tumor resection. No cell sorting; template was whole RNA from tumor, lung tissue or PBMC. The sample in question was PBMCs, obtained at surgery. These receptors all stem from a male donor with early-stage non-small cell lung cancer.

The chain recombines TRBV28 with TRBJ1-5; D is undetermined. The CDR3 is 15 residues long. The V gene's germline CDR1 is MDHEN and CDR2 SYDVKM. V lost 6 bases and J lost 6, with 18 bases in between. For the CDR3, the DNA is TGTGCCAGCAGCTCCCAGGAGGGAAGTGGTCAGCCCCAGCATTTT. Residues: CASSSQEGSGQPQHF.

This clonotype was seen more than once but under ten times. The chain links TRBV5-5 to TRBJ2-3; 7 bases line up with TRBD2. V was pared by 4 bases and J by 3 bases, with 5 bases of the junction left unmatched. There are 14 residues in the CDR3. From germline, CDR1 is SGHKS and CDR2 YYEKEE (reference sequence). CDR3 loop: CASSPGGWTDTQYF. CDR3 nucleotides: TGTGCCAGCAGCCCGGGGGGTTGGACAGATACGCAGTATTTT.

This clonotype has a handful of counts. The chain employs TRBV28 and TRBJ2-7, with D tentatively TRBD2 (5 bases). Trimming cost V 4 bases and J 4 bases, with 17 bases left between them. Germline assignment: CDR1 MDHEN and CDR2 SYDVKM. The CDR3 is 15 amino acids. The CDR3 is CASSSRGRFGYEQYF. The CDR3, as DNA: TGTGCCAGCAGTTCTCGGGGAAGGTTCGGTTACGAGCAGTACTTC.

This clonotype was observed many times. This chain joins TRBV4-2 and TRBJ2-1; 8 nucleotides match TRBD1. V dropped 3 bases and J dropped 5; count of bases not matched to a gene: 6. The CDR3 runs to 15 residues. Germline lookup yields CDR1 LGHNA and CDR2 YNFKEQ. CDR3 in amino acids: CASSQGTGINNEQFF. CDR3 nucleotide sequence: TGTGCCAGCAGCCAGGGGACAGGTATCAACAATGAGCAGTTCTTC.

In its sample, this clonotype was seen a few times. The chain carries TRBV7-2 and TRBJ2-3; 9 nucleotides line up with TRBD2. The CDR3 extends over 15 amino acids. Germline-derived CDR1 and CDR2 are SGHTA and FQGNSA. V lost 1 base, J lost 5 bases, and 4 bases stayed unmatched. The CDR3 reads CASSLVSGGKDTQYF. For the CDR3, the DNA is TGTGCCAGCAGCTTAGTAAGCGGGGGGAAAGATACGCAGTATTTT.

The CDR3 loop reads CASSDRGATGELFF. The CDR3 nucleotides read TGTGCCAGCAGCGACAGGGGGGCCACCGGGGAGCTGTTTTTT. The chain carries TRBV7-2 and TRBJ2-2, with TRBD1 matching 9 bases. The CDR3 runs to 14 residues. V was clipped by 5 bases and J by 4 bases; unmatched bases: 2. Germline-derived CDR1 and CDR2 are SGHTA and FQGNSA.

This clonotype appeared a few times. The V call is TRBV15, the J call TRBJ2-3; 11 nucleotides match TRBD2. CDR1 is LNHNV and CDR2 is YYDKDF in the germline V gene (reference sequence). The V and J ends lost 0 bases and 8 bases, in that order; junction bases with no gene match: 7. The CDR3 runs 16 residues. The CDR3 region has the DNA TGTGCCACCAGCAGAGACCGGCCGACTAGCGGGGTTACGCAGTATTTT. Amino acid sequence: CATSRDRPTSGVTQYF.

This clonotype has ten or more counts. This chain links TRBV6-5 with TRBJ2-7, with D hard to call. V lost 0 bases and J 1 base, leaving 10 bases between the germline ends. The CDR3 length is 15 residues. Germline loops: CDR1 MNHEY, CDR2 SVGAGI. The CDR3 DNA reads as TGTGCCAGCAGTTACTCGATGGCCGGATCCTACGAGCAGTACTTC. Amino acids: CASSYSMAGSYEQYF.

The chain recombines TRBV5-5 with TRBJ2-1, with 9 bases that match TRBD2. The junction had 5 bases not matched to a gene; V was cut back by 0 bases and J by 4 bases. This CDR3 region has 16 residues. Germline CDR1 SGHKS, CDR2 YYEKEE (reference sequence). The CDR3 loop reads CASSLEAAGGYNEQFF. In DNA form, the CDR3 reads TGTGCCAGCAGCTTGGAGGCAGCGGGGGGATACAATGAGCAGTTCTTC.

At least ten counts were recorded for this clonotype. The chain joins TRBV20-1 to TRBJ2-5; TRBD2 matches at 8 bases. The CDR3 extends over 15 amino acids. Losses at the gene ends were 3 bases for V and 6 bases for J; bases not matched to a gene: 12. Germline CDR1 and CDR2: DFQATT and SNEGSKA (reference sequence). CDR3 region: CSARSATSGPKTQYF. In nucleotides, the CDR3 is TGCAGTGCTAGGTCGGCTACTAGCGGACCAAAGACCCAGTACTTC.

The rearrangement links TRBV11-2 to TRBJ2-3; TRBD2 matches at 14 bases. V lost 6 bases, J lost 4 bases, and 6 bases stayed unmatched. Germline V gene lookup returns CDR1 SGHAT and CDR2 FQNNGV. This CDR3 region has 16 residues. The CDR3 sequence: CASRQPGLAGADTQYF. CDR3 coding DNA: TGTGCCAGCAGACAACCGGGACTAGCGGGAGCAGATACGCAGTATTTT.

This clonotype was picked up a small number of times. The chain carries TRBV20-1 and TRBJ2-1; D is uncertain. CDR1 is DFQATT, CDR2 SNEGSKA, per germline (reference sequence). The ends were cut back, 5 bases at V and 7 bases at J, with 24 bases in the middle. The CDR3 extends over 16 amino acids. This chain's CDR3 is CSAFPGFGGLRNEQFF. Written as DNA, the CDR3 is TGCAGTGCTTTTCCTGGGTTTGGCGGCCTACGGAATGAGCAGTTCTTC.

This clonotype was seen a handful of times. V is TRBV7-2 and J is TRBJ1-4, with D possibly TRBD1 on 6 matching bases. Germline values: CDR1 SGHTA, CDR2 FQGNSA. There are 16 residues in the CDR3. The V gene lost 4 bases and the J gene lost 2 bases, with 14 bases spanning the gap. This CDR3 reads CASSSRGASTNEKLFF. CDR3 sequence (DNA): TGTGCCAGCAGCTCTAGGGGGGCATCGACTAATGAAAAACTGTTTTTT.

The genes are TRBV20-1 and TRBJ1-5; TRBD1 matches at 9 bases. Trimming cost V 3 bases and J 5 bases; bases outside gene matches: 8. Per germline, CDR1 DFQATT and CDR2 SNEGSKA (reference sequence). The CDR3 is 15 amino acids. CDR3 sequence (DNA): TGCAGTGCTAGGTTCGGGACAGGGAGGGATCAGCCCCAGCATTTT. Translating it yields CSARFGTGRDQPQHF.

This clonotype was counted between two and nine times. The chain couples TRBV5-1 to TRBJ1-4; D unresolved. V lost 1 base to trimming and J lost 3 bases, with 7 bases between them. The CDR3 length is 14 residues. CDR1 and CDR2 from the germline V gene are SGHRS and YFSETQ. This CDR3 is CASSLSSANEKLFF. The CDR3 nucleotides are TGCGCCAGCAGCTTGTCGTCAGCTAATGAAAAACTGTTTTTT. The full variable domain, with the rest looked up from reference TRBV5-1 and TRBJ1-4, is KAGVTQTPRYLIKTRGQQVTLSCSPISGHRSVSWYQQTPGQGLQFLFEYFSETQRNKGNFPGRFSGRQFSNSRSEMNVSTLELGDSALYLCASSLSSANEKLFFGSGTQLSVL.

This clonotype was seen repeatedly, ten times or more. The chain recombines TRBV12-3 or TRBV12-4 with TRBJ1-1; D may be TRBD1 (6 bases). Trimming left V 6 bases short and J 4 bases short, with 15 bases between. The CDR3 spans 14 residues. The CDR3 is CASSPQAGVTEAFF. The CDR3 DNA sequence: TGTGCCAGCAGCCCCCAGGCAGGGGTCACTGAAGCTTTCTTT.

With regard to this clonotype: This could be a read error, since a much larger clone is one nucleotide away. In DNA, the CDR3 is TGTACCAGTGCGCGGCCAAGGGGTTACAATGAGCAGTTCTTC. Translating it yields CTSARPRGYNEQFF. The V call is TRBV28, the J call TRBJ2-1, with TRBD1 as a possible D gene (5 bases). This CDR3 has 14 residues. Germline-derived CDR1 and CDR2 are MDHEN and SYDVKM.

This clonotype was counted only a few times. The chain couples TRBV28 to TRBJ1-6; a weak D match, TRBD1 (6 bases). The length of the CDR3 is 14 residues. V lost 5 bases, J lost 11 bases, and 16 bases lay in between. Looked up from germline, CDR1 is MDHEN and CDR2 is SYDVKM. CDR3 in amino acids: CASSQPQGRAPLHF. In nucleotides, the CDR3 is TGTGCCAGCAGTCAGCCACAGGGTCGGGCACCCCTCCACTTT.

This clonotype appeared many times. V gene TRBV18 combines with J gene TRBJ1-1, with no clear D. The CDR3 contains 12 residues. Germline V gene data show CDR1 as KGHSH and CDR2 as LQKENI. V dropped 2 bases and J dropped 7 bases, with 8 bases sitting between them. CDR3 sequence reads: CASSPYPGEAFF. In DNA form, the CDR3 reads TGTGCCAGCTCACCATATCCTGGTGAAGCTTTCTTT.

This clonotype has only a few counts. The DNA for the CDR3 is TGCGCCAGCAGCCAAGACCGGACCGCATCAGAAAAACTGTTTTTT. Protein product: CASSQDRTASEKLFF. V gene TRBV4-1 combines with J gene TRBJ1-4, with D unclear. Trimming stripped 0 bases from V and 8 bases from J, with 13 bases between. Germline V gives CDR1 MGHRA, CDR2 YSYEKL. The CDR3 is 15 residues long.

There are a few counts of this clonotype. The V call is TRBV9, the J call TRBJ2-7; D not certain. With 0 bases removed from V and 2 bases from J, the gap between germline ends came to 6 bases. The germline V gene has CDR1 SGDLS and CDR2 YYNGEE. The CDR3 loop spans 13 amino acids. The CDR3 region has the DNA TGTGCCAGCAGCGTAGATCAGACCTACGAGCAGTACTTC. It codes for CASSVDQTYEQYF.